This TCR beta chain was sequenced during a study of T-cell reconstitution after alpha-beta-depleted transplantation in children. Study-wide results and limits: Elevated TCRbeta diversity at day 60 was traced, in some patients, to surviving recipient T cells and thymic progenitors. There were reportedly several hundred expanded graft clones from which alpha-beta T cells came about two months after transplant.

V was cut by 0 bases and J by 3 bases, with 11 bases left in between. Germline CDR1 reads SGDLS; CDR2 reads YYNGEE. CDR3 length equals 15 residues. A TCRbeta library incorporating unique molecular identifiers was prepared. Each CDR3 protein gets one entry after TCRdb re-called the PCR reads with MiXCR. Of roughly 32,000 distinct CDR3 sequences listed, 5% to 7.5% were seen once; the top ten hold more than 20%. This clonotype has a count of ten or more. Its antigen is not identified. The receptor comes from a child younger than two who had a stem cell transplant for acute myeloid leukemia, so the T cells may come from the graft donor. The starting material was peripheral blood, obtained 60 days after TCRalphabeta/CD19-depleted stem cell transplant. The rearrangement links TRBV9 to TRBJ2-3; no clear D gene. CDR3 residues: CASSVGLGDTDTQYF. The CDR3, as DNA: TGTGCCAGCAGCGTAGGGTTAGGCGATACAGATACGCAGTATTTT.